This T cell receptor (beta chain) was sequenced for a study of CD8 T cells in Susac syndrome. The CDR3 runs 16 residues. CDR1 SGHRS and CDR2 YFSETQ come from the germline V gene. With 3 bases clipped from V and 2 bases from J, the junction kept 7 bases outside the gene matches. Random hexamers were used to reverse transcribe 0.5 to 1 ug of RNA. By means of immunoSEQ multiplex PCR, TCR beta CDR3 spanning 54 Vbeta and 13 Jbeta underwent amplification. From the immunoSEQ multiplex PCR reads, TCRdb called clonotypes with MiXCR, one entry per CDR3 protein. The sample lists about 180,000 distinct CDR3 sequences; 95% to 96% were seen once. High-throughput TCR beta sequencing covered peripheral CD8+ and CD4+ T cells. While CD8+ and CD4+ T cells were isolated negatively, TEMRA cells were enriched by FACS.

This TCR was sampled from a human donor with Susac syndrome. The chain uses TRBV5-1 and TRBJ2-5; 10 bases map to TRBD2. The sequencing input was CD4+ T cells from PBMCs. CDR3: CASSSRTSGRQETQYF. The CDR3 DNA is TGCGCCAGCAGCTCCCGGACTAGCGGCCGACAAGAGACCCAGTACTTC.